This TCR beta chain was documented in a study of T cells in Graves' hyperthyroidism and ophthalmopathy. This clonotype was picked up a small number of times. An end of the junction differs from the germline gene, which may be a read error. With a duration under 2 months, the hyperthyroidism was newly diagnosed in patients aged 18 to 65. Orbital computed tomography and thyroid ultrasound, together with serum TRAb and thyroxine and clinical symptoms, were used for diagnoses. The CDR3 is 15 residues long. Germline CDR1 MDHEN, CDR2 SYDVKM. Amplified regions were TCR beta CDR3 sequences from RNA transcripts. Researchers ran a first-round RT-PCR on the TCR CDR3 using the HTBI primer set. TCRdb passed the multiplex PCR reads through MiXCR, listing each CDR3 protein once. The sample consists of around 350,000 distinct CDR3 sequences, more than 20% of them appearing once.

The clonotype comes from a man aged 50-59 years with Graves' hyperthyroidism. The chain combines TRBV28 with TRBJ2-1; 7 bases line up with TRBD2. Sequencing was performed on blood. The CDR3 nucleotides are TGTGCCAGCAGTCAACTAGCGCGATCCTACAATGAGCGGTTCTTC. Translating it yields CASSQLARSYNERFF.